The 11 T cell receptor beta chains presented below share a single source sample, sequenced in a study of T cell responses to AZD1222 COVID-19 vaccine. Libraries were prepared by immunoSEQ multiplex PCR; TCRdb keeps only in-frame clonotypes and omits some of them. The table includes 27,000 or so clones, over 80% detected once. Here the sequenced sample was peripheral blood, taken 28 days after the second AZD1222 dose. These receptors all stem from an adult who received the AZD1222 COVID-19 vaccine.

The rearrangement joins TRBV2 to TRBJ1-2; 9 bases are a match to TRBD1. The CDR3 is 14 amino acids. With 6 bases clipped from V and 5 bases from J, the junction kept 7 bases outside the gene matches. Germline-derived CDR1 and CDR2 are SNHLY and FYNNEI. In DNA form, the CDR3 reads TGTGCCAGCAGAAATACAGGGGGCGGTTATGGCTACACCTTC. As protein: CASRNTGGGYGYTF. Using reference TRBV2 and TRBJ1-2 for the parts outside the CDR3, the full variable domain is EPEVTQTPSHQVTQMGQEVILRCVPISNHLYFYWYRQILGQKVEFLVSFYNNEISEKSEIFDDQFSVERPDGSNFTLKIRSTKLEDSAMYFCASRNTGGGYGYTFGSGTRLTVV.

The table lists this clone with a few counts. The genes are TRBV18 and TRBJ1-1; D not resolved. There are 16 residues in the CDR3. The V gene's germline CDR1 is KGHSH and CDR2 LQKENI. V gave up 4 bases and J gave up 1 base, with 16 bases separating them. This chain's CDR3 is CASSHGTRTGNTEAFF. DNA for the CDR3: TGTGCCAGCTCACACGGAACGCGGACGGGGAACACTGAAGCTTTCTTT.

V and J are TRBV19 and TRBJ1-4; TRBD1 is a possible D gene (6 bases). This CDR3 contains 12 residues. From germline, CDR1 is LNHDA and CDR2 SQIVND (reference sequence). The V end lost 4 bases, the J end lost 12 bases, and 12 bases lay between the germline ends. CDR3 loop: CASSNPKGELFF. The CDR3 nucleotides read TGTGCCAGTAGTAATCCGAAGGGGGAACTGTTTTTT.

The CDR3 region has the DNA TGTGTCATAGCCAGGAGGTCCGGGGCAGATACGCAGTATTTT. It is translated as CVIARRSGADTQYF. V and J are TRBV6-5 and TRBJ2-3, with D perhaps TRBD2 (5 bases). Germline V lookup: CDR1 MNHEY, CDR2 SVGAGI. The CDR3 length is 14 residues.

This chain links TRBV15 with TRBJ1-1, with 7 positions matching TRBD1. CDR3 length: 15 residues. V lost 5 bases and J lost 11; bases outside the gene matches: 17. Per the germline V gene, CDR1 is LNHNV and CDR2 is YYDKDF (reference sequence). CDR3 loop: CATSWGGQVSDAAFF. CDR3 DNA: TGTGCCACCAGCTGGGGAGGACAGGTCAGCGATGCGGCTTTCTTT. The whole variable domain, filled in from reference TRBV15 and TRBJ1-1, reads DAMVIQNPRYQVTQFGKPVTLSCSQTLNHNVMYWYQQKSSQAPKLLFHYYDKDFNNEADTPDNFQSRRPNTSFCFLDIRSPGLGDTAMYLCATSWGGQVSDAAFFGQGTRLTVV.

The chain is built from TRBV6-4 and TRBJ2-4; D is unresolved. Germline V CDR1 and CDR2: MRHNA, SNTAGT. The CDR3 covers 14 residues. Between the trimmed V and J ends, which lost 0 bases and 9 bases, there was a span of 12 bases. CDR3 region: CASSDSSDTSIQYF. In DNA, the CDR3 is TGTGCCAGCAGTGACTCGAGCGATACCAGCATTCAGTACTTC.

The V and J genes are TRBV7-9 and TRBJ2-1, with 9 bases lining up with TRBD2. CDR1 and CDR2 from the germline V gene are SEHNR and FQNEAQ (reference sequence). Unmatched junction bases numbered 17, after V lost 6 bases and J lost 8 bases. This CDR3 spans 17 amino acids. This CDR3 is CASRSPPGLANRDEQFF. The CDR3 DNA reads TGTGCCAGCAGGTCCCCACCGGGACTAGCCAACAGGGATGAGCAGTTCTTC.

The chain has TRBV6-1 and TRBJ2-1; D remains ambiguous. Germline lookup yields CDR1 MNHNS and CDR2 SASEGT. V gave up 3 bases and J gave up 7 bases, with 19 bases separating them. The CDR3 is 16 amino acids. The CDR3 DNA reads TGTGCCAGCAGTGATAGCCGAGGCAGGCTGTTGAATGAGCAGTTCTTC. This sequence encodes CASSDSRGRLLNEQFF.

The chain recombines TRBV7-2 with TRBJ2-1, with 8 bases identical to TRBD2. J gave up 6 bases and V 4 bases, and 8 bases lay outside the gene matches. This CDR3 is built from 15 residues. Germline CDR1 is SGHTA and CDR2 is FQGNSA. The CDR3 DNA follows: TGTGCCAGCAGCTACCCCGGGGGGGCGGGCAATGAGCAGTTCTTC. It specifies CASSYPGGAGNEQFF.

The chain employs TRBV3-1 (or the pseudogene TRBV3-2) and TRBJ2-1, with a weak D call TRBD1 (5 bases). V lost 4 bases and J lost 4, with 11 bases in between. Germline V gene sequence: CDR1 LGHDT, CDR2 YNNKEL (reference sequence). There are 14 residues in the CDR3. The CDR3 nucleotides are TGTGCCAGCAGCCGGGTGGACACATACAATGAGCAGTTCTTC. Translated, it gives CASSRVDTYNEQFF.

V and J are TRBV3-1 (or the pseudogene TRBV3-2) and TRBJ2-3, with D possibly being TRBD1 (6 bases). This CDR3 is 15 amino acids long. V lost 4 bases to trimming and J lost 0 bases, with 11 bases between them. Germline V CDR1 and CDR2: LGHDT, YNNKEL (reference sequence). In nucleotides, the CDR3 is TGTGCCAGCAGCCTACGACAGGCTAGCACAGATACGCAGTATTTT. The encoded protein is CASSLRQASTDTQYF.